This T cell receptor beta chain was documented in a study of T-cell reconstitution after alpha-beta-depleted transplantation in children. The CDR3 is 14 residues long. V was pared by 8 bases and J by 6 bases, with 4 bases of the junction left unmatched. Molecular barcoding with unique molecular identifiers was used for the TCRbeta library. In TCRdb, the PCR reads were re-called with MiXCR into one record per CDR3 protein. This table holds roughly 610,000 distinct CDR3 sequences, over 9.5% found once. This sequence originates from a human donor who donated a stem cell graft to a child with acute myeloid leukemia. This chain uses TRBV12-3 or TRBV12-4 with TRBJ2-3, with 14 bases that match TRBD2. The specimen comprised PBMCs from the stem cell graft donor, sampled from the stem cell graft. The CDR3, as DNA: TGTGCCAGCTTAAGACTAGCGGGAGGGGATACGCAGTATTTT. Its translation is CASLRLAGGDTQYF.